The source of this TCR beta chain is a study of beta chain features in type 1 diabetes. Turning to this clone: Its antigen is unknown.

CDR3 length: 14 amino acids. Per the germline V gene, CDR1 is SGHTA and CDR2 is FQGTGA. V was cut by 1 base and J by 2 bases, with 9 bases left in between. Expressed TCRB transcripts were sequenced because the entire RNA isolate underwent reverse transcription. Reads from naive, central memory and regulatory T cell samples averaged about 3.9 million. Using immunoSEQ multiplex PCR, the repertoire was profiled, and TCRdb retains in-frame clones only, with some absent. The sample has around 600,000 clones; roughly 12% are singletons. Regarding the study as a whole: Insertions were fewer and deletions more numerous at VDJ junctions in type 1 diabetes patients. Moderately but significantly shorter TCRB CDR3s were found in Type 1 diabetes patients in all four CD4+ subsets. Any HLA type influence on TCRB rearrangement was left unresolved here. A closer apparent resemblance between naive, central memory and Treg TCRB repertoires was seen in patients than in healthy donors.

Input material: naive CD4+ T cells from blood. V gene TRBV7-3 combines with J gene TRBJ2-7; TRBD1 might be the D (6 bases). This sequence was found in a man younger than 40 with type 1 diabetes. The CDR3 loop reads CASSLNQGPYEQYF. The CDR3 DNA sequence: TGTGCCAGCAGCTTAAATCAGGGGCCCTACGAGCAGTACTTC.